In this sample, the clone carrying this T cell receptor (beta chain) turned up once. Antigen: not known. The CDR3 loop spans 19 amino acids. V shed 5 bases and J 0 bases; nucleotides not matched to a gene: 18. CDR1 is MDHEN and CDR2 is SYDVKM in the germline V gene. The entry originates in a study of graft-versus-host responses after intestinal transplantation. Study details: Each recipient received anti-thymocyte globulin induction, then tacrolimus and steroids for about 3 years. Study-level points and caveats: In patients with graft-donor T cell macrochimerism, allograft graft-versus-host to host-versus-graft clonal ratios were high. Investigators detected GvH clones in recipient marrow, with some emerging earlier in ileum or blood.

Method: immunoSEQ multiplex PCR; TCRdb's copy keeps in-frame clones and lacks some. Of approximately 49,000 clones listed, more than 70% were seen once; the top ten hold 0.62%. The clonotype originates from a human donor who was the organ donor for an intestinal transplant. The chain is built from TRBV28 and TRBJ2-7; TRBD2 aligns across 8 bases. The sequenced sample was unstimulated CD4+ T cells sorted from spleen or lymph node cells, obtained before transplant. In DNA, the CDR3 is TGTGCCAGCAGTCCCGCCCCGGTGCTAGCGGGTCCCCCCTCCTACGAGCAGTACTTC. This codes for CASSPAPVLAGPPSYEQYF. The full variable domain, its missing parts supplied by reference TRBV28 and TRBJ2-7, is DVKVTQSSRYLVKRTGEKVFLECVQDMDHENMFWYRQDPGLGLRLIYFSYDVKMKEKGDIPEGYSVSREKKERFSLILESASTNQTSMYLCASSPAPVLAGPPSYEQYFGPGTRLTVT.